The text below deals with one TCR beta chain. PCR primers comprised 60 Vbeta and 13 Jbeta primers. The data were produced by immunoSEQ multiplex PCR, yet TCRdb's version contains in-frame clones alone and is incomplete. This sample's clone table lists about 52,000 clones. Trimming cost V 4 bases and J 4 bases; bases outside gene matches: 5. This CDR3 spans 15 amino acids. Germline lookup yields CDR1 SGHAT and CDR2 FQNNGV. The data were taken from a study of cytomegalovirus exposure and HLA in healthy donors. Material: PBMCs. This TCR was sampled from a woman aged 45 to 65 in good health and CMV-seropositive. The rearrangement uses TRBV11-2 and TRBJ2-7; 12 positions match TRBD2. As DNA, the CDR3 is TGTGCCAGCAGCTCCCGCACTAGCGGGGGGTACGAGCAGTACTTC. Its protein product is CASSSRTSGGYEQYF.